A single sample gave rise to the 16 T cell receptor beta chains below, sequenced in a study of identical twins. TCRdb passed the 5' RACE reads through MiXCR, listing each CDR3 protein once. The sample has 300,000 to 400,000 distinct CDR3 sequences, over 9% seen once. This same sample was also taken into another study, of yellow fever vaccine responses in identical twins.

The material sequenced was CD8+ T cells sorted from blood. The receptors shown here come from a young woman in good health.

This clonotype was observed a few times. The chain combines TRBV9 with TRBJ2-3, with 7 bases aligning to TRBD2. Germline V gene data show CDR1 as SGDLS and CDR2 as YYNGEE. This CDR3 is built from 15 residues. The J segment lost 2 bases and the V segment lost 5 bases, leaving 8 bases of the junction unmatched. CDR3 residues: CASSGPSGITDTQYF. The CDR3 region has the DNA TGTGCCAGCAGTGGACCTAGCGGAATCACAGATACGCAGTATTTT.

At least ten counts were recorded for this clonotype. This chain uses TRBV12-3 or TRBV12-4 with TRBJ2-7; D gene unclear. This CDR3 has 13 amino acids. V was shortened by 3 bases and J by 2 bases, with 8 bases between the two germline ends. In DNA, the CDR3 is TGTGCCAGCAGTTTTAAACAGCCCTACGAGCAGTACTTC. This codes for CASSFKQPYEQYF.

This clonotype has more than one count but fewer than ten. J is TRBJ2-7 and V is TRBV2; D not resolved. V shed 4 bases and J shed 0 bases, with 7 bases lying between them. CDR1 SNHLY and CDR2 FYNNEI come from the germline V gene. The CDR3 runs to 13 residues. Written as DNA, the CDR3 is TGTGCCAGCAGTGCAGTAAGCTCCTACGAGCAGTACGTC. Its protein product is CASSAVSSYEQYV.

The J gene is TRBJ2-7, the V gene TRBV28, with D uncertain. The CDR3 has 14 amino acids. V lost 5 bases to trimming and J lost 7 bases, with 18 bases between them. The V gene's germline CDR1 is MDHEN and CDR2 SYDVKM. The CDR3 sequence is CASSHRALIMEQYF. The DNA for the CDR3 is TGTGCCAGCAGTCACCGGGCCCTAATAATGGAGCAGTACTTC.

The chain combines TRBV5-1 with TRBJ2-3, with D unresolved. The CDR3 sequence is 14 residues long. Germline CDR1 and CDR2: SGHRS and YFSETQ. V shed 1 base and J shed 3 bases, with 9 bases lying between them. In DNA form, the CDR3 reads TGCGCCAGCAGCTTGATCCCTGCAACAGATACGCAGTATTTT. It codes for CASSLIPATDTQYF.

This clonotype was counted at least ten times. In nucleotides, the CDR3 is TGTGCCAGCAACTCCCCCCTAGAGGCTAATGAGCAGTTCTTC. It is translated as CASNSPLEANEQFF. The chain employs TRBV7-9 and TRBJ2-1; D ambiguous. There are 14 residues in the CDR3. Trimming pared 7 bases from V and 7 bases from J, leaving 17 bases between. Germline V gene data show CDR1 as SEHNR and CDR2 as FQNEAQ (reference sequence).

This clonotype was observed a few times. This chain links TRBV7-6 with TRBJ2-5, with 7 bases that match TRBD2. Unmatched junction bases numbered 10, after V lost 1 base and J lost 5 bases. Per the germline V gene, CDR1 is SGHVS and CDR2 is FNYEAQ. This CDR3 spans 16 amino acids. CDR3 amino acids: CASSLEVGGPGETQYF. Here the CDR3 DNA reads TGTGCCAGCAGCTTAGAGGTGGGAGGGCCGGGGGAGACCCAGTACTTC. Combining the CDR3 with reference TRBV7-6 and TRBJ2-5 gives the whole variable domain GAGVSQSPRYKVTKRGQDVALRCDPISGHVSLYWYRQALGQGPEFLTYFNYEAQQDKSGLPNDRFSAERPEGSISTLTIQRTEQRDSAMYRCASSLEVGGPGETQYFGPGTRLLVL.

This clonotype was seen a few times. This sequence joins TRBV7-6 and TRBJ2-7; 7 positions agree with TRBD1. Germline V gene sequence: CDR1 SGHVS, CDR2 FNYEAQ. The CDR3 covers 12 residues. V was pared by 6 bases and J by 7 bases, with 6 bases of the junction left unmatched. As DNA, the CDR3 is TGTGCCAGCAGTACCACAGGGGTTGAGCAGTACTTC. Protein: CASSTTGVEQYF. The full variable domain, in which reference TRBV7-6 and TRBJ2-7 provide the parts outside the CDR3, is GAGVSQSPRYKVTKRGQDVALRCDPISGHVSLYWYRQALGQGPEFLTYFNYEAQQDKSGLPNDRFSAERPEGSISTLTIQRTEQRDSAMYRCASSTTGVEQYFGPGTRLTVT.

This clonotype was counted a single time. The rearrangement joins TRBV7-9 to TRBJ2-7, with unresolved D. V was cut by 2 bases and J by 1 base, with 6 bases left in between. The CDR3 is 13 amino acids. Germline V lookup: CDR1 SEHNR, CDR2 FQNEAQ (reference sequence). The CDR3 DNA follows: TGTGCCAGCAGCTTACAAGTTTCCTACGAGCAGTACGTC. This codes for CASSLQVSYEQYV.

The chain combines TRBV4-2 with TRBJ2-7, with 9 bases fitting TRBD1. Trimming cost V 0 bases and J 3 bases; bases outside gene matches: 3. The CDR3 has 15 amino acids. Germline assignment: CDR1 LGHNA and CDR2 YNFKEQ. The CDR3 reads CASSQETGGYYEQYF. The CDR3 DNA reads as TGTGCCAGCAGCCAAGAGACAGGGGGTTACTACGAGCAGTACTTC.

The V gene is TRBV28, the J gene TRBJ1-1, with no clear D. This CDR3 region has 15 residues. CDR1 MDHEN and CDR2 SYDVKM come from the germline V gene. Deletions cut 5 bases from V and 2 bases from J, with 15 bases between. CDR3 region: CASSPSPSANTEAFF. CDR3 nucleotides: TGTGCCAGCAGTCCATCCCCGAGTGCCAACACTGAAGCTTTCTTT.

DNA for the CDR3: TGCAGCGTTGAACAGGGCCCCAAGAGTTCCTACAATGAGCAGTTCTTC. Protein product: CSVEQGPKSSYNEQFF. The gene calls are TRBV29-1 and TRBJ2-1; D might be TRBD1 (5 bases). The length of the CDR3 is 16 residues. CDR1 SQVTM and CDR2 ANQGSEA come from the germline V gene. Trimming removed 2 bases from V and 1 base from J, with 15 bases in between.

This clonotype showed up just a few times. This sequence joins TRBV9 and TRBJ2-3; 7 bases are shared with TRBD1. The CDR3 consists of 15 residues. V was clipped by 0 bases and J by 7 bases; unmatched bases: 8. Germline values: CDR1 SGDLS, CDR2 YYNGEE. The CDR3 spells CASSVGGGPGHTQYF. The DNA of the CDR3 is TGTGCCAGCAGCGTAGGAGGGGGCCCGGGTCATACGCAGTATTTT. Variable domain in full (rest from reference TRBV9 and TRBJ2-3): DSGVTQTPKHLITATGQRVTLRCSPRSGDLSVYWYQQSLDQGLQFLIQYYNGEERAKGNILERFSAQQFPDLHSELNLSSLELGDSALYFCASSVGGGPGHTQYFGPGTRLTVL.

This clonotype was picked up one time. The V and J genes are TRBV12-3 or TRBV12-4 and TRBJ2-7; 8 nucleotides agree with TRBD1. The CDR3 contains 16 residues. The ends lost 5 bases at V and 3 bases at J; junction bases unmatched: 12. The CDR3: CASSPHRTGIIYEQYF. CDR3 DNA sequence: TGTGCCAGCAGTCCCCATCGGACAGGGATTATCTACGAGCAGTACTTC.

This clonotype was seen a handful of times. The rearrangement links TRBV9 to TRBJ2-1, with D unclear. V was pared by 0 bases and J by 8 bases, with 12 bases between. The CDR3 runs to 14 residues. Germline loops: CDR1 SGDLS, CDR2 YYNGEE. The CDR3, as DNA: TGTGCCAGCAGCGTAGGAACGCGCGCCGATGAGCAGTTCTTC. Translating gives CASSVGTRADEQFF. The whole variable domain, remainder taken from reference TRBV9 and TRBJ2-1, is DSGVTQTPKHLITATGQRVTLRCSPRSGDLSVYWYQQSLDQGLQFLIQYYNGEERAKGNILERFSAQQFPDLHSELNLSSLELGDSALYFCASSVGTRADEQFFGPGTRLTVL.

This clonotype was counted a few times. This chain connects TRBV27 to TRBJ2-7; D could derive from TRBD1 or TRBD2 (5 bases each). Trimming took 0 bases from V and 5 from J, leaving 17 bases between them. Germline values: CDR1 MNHEY, CDR2 SMNVEV (reference sequence). This CDR3 region has 16 residues. The CDR3: CASSLSIGASFDEQYV. In DNA form, the CDR3 reads TGTGCCAGCAGTTTATCGATTGGGGCTAGCTTTGACGAGCAGTACGTC.